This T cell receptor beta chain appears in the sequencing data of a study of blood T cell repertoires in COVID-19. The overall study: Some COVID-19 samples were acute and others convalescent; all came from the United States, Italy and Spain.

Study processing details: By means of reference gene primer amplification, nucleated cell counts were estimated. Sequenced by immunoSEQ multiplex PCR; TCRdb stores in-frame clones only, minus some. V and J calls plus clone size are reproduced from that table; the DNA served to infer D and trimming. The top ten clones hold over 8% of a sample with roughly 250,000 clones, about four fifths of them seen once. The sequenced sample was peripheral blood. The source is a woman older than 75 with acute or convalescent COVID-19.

In DNA, the CDR3 is TGTGCCAGCAGCAAAGGTAGGGGGCGGACCGGGGAGCTGTTTTTT. Encoded protein: CASSKGRGRTGELFF. This rearrangement joins TRBV21-1 to TRBJ2-2; TRBD1, the table's D call, was not compared with the DNA. TRBV21-1 is listed as a pseudogene. The CDR3 contains 15 residues.